A selection of T cell receptor beta chains follows, all from one sample in a study of T-cell memory formation after mild COVID-19. TCRdb redid the calling of the 5' RACE reads with MiXCR, one entry per CDR3 protein. This table has around 390,000 distinct CDR3 sequences, roughly 15% appearing once. The sample consisted of PBMCs or a T cell subset sorted from them (not recorded which). The receptors stem from a man younger than 35 who had mild COVID-19 (a few samples of this study predate the infection). Cell type and time point are not known. The conserved cysteine and the conserved F or W are not part of the CDR3 here.

v_gene	j_gene	CDR3aa
TRBV5-1	TRBJ1-1	ASSPGLRVDPEAF
TRBV10-3	TRBJ2-7	AITPAGGTYEQY
TRBV7-9	TRBJ1-1	ASSPQDRGTTEAF
TRBV7-8	TRBJ1-5	ASSQTRISNQPQH
TRBV12-3/TRBV12-4	TRBJ1-5	ASSLRVGNQPQH
TRBV7-2	TRBJ2-1	ASTPSGGRLNEQF
TRBV20-1	TRBJ1-5	SARYSNQPQH
TRBV3-1	TRBJ2-3	ASSPMTATDTQY
TRBV7-9	TRBJ2-3	ASRDSRSTDTQY
TRBV5-5	TRBJ1-1	ASSWPGGGAF
TRBV2	TRBJ2-3	ASSEGKITSTDTQY
TRBV18	TRBJ1-4	ASSRGQGSATNEKLF
TRBV20-1	TRBJ2-4	SARGGAGAKNIQY
TRBV5-1	TRBJ2-6	ASSNTGAGANVLT
TRBV25-1	TRBJ1-3	ASTISGNTIY
TRBV19	TRBJ1-2	ASRTGRGYT
TRBV11-2	TRBJ2-3	ASSMGTSGVQEQY
TRBV5-1	TRBJ2-7	ASSLGTGPTYEQY
TRBV28	TRBJ1-4	ASSWRWTANEKLF
TRBV12-3/TRBV12-4	TRBJ2-2	ASSLLAGGNAGELF
TRBV7-3	TRBJ2-1	ASSAPGTSGYNEQF
TRBV29-1	TRBJ1-2	SVLVSGQGDGYT
TRBV7-9	TRBJ2-7	ASSSTHEQY
TRBV7-2	TRBJ1-2	ASSSPRVYGYT
TRBV7-9	TRBJ2-2	ASSDRRVKVRTGELF
TRBV11-2	TRBJ1-3	ASSLGSGAISGNTIY
TRBV28	TRBJ2-5	ASSFRGRQETQY
TRBV20-1	TRBJ1-2	SARDQGASGYT
TRBV20-1	TRBJ2-3	SAREVPGADTQY
TRBV20-1	TRBJ1-2	SAGRTADTGGYT
TRBV28	TRBJ1-2	ASTTEGQGFGGYT
TRBV27	TRBJ2-1	ASSSVFSAGPSYNEQF
TRBV5-1	TRBJ1-4	ASSLDGYNEKLF
TRBV27	TRBJ2-2	ASSWGMDRDTGELF
TRBV27	TRBJ2-1	ASSSPPGTSGGYNEQF
TRBV9	TRBJ1-6	ASSVDGRDSPLH
TRBV7-9	TRBJ1-1	ASSFGITEAF
TRBV7-3	TRBJ2-1	ASSLAGGRYEQF
TRBV28	TRBJ1-5	ASSLPWGGDNQPQH
TRBV5-6	TRBJ1-2	ASSLGVASVYGYT
TRBV4-3	TRBJ2-1	ASSQAGAGGSEQF
TRBV7-3	TRBJ2-3	ASSFRGPDTQY
TRBV7-2	TRBJ2-3	ATASGRDTQY
TRBV4-2	TRBJ2-3	ASSPERLDTQY
TRBV24-1	TRBJ1-5	ATSDYRTDQPQH
TRBV5-1	TRBJ2-7	ASSPDGGLYEQY
TRBV7-3	TRBJ1-6	ASSATGFNSPLH
TRBV6-5	TRBJ1-1	ASSRTAKRAMNTEAF
TRBV3-1	TRBJ1-2	ASSQVSRDTGYT
TRBV6-2/TRBV6-3	TRBJ1-5	ASRPGGTNQPQH
TRBV5-1	TRBJ2-1	ASSSGVGNEQF
TRBV5-1	TRBJ1-3	ASSLRQGAAGNTIY
TRBV12-3/TRBV12-4	TRBJ1-1	ASSSFGTEAF
TRBV5-4	TRBJ2-1	ASSSAPRDNEQF
TRBV20-1	TRBJ2-3	SARGSSGGQSSTDTQY
TRBV7-2	TRBJ1-2	ASSSDRGKGYT
TRBV20-1	TRBJ2-5	SAKGTQETQY